The 15 T cell receptor beta chains given below trace back to one sample, sequenced in a study of cytotoxic CD8 clonotypes in ibrutinib-treated CLL. Here immunoSEQ multiplex PCR was the method, and the copy in TCRdb shows in-frame clones only, minus some. Of over 250,000 clones listed, 60% to 80% are singletons. This material consisted of PBMCs, taken at disease progression, from a patient treated with ibrutinib. The receptors originated from a human donor with chronic lymphocytic leukemia.

The chain employs TRBV29-1 and TRBJ2-1; D is possibly TRBD2 (5 bases). V was cut by 3 bases and J by 7 bases, with 10 bases left in between. Germline V CDR1 and CDR2: SQVTM, ANQGSEA. The CDR3 totals 12 residues. CDR3 in amino acids: CSVERRRNEQFF. For the CDR3, the DNA is TGCAGCGTTGAGAGGAGGCGGAATGAGCAGTTCTTC.

This clone appeared a single time. V usage is TRBV28 and J usage is TRBJ2-1, with 9 bases lining up with TRBD1. The CDR3 contains 15 residues. The trim removed 6 bases at V and 5 bases at J, leaving 8 bases unmatched. The germline V gene has CDR1 MDHEN and CDR2 SYDVKM. CDR3 protein: CASSLGTGNHNEQFF. CDR3 in DNA: TGTGCCAGCAGCCTAGGGACAGGGAACCACAATGAGCAGTTCTTC.

The chain is built from TRBV7-8 and TRBJ2-3; 13 bases fit TRBD2. The CDR3 loop spans 16 amino acids. Germline lookup yields CDR1 SGHVS and CDR2 FQNEAQ. V dropped 5 bases and J dropped 4; count of bases not matched to a gene: 6. As DNA, the CDR3 is TGTGCCAGCAGCCCGGGGACTAGCGGGGTGGCAGATACGCAGTATTTT. It is translated as CASSPGTSGVADTQYF. The whole variable domain, remainder taken from reference TRBV7-8 and TRBJ2-3, is GAGVSQSPRYKVAKRGQDVALRCDPISGHVSLFWYQQALGQGPEFLTYFQNEAQLDKSGLPSDRFFAERPEGSVSTLKIQRTQQEDSAVYLCASSPGTSGVADTQYFGPGTRLTVL.

The sample holds a few counts of this clone. The genes are TRBV7-6 and TRBJ2-7, with D perhaps matching TRBD1 (5 bases). Trimming removed 1 base from V and 2 bases from J, with 6 bases in between. The CDR3 length is 13 residues. CDR1 and CDR2 (germline): SGHVS, FNYEAQ. The CDR3 is CASSLGGPYEQYF. The CDR3 bases are TGTGCCAGCAGCTTAGGGGGCCCCTACGAGCAGTACTTC. The full variable domain, rest sourced from reference TRBV7-6 and TRBJ2-7, is GAGVSQSPRYKVTKRGQDVALRCDPISGHVSLYWYRQALGQGPEFLTYFNYEAQQDKSGLPNDRFSAERPEGSISTLTIQRTEQRDSAMYRCASSLGGPYEQYFGPGTRLTVT.

J is TRBJ1-1 and V is TRBV11-3; the D is unclear. The V end lost 0 bases, the J end lost 1 base, and 12 bases lay between the germline ends. Per germline, CDR1 SGHNT and CDR2 YENEEA. There are 16 residues in the CDR3. In DNA, the CDR3 is TGTGCCAGCAGCTTAGATCCGTTTCCAACGAACACTGAAGCTTTCTTT. Its translation is CASSLDPFPTNTEAFF.

The CDR3 reads CASSQGLMRDLNYGYTF. The CDR3 DNA is TGCGCCAGCAGCCAAGGACTTATGAGGGATCTTAACTATGGCTACACCTTC. The chain has TRBV4-3 and TRBJ1-2; D is unresolved. The CDR3 length is 17 residues. Germline CDR1 and CDR2: LGHNA and YSLEER. The V end lost 1 base, the J end lost 1 base, and 16 bases lay between the germline ends.

V is TRBV7-3 and J is TRBJ2-1; D is uncertain. Trimming pared 2 bases from V and 7 bases from J, leaving 21 bases between. The CDR3 runs 17 residues. CDR1 and CDR2 (germline): SGHTA, FQGTGA. CDR3 in DNA: TGTGCCAGCAGCTTAGGAACACCGAGGACCCCTGGGAATGAGCAGTTCTTC. It specifies CASSLGTPRTPGNEQFF.

The CDR3, as DNA: TGCGCCAGCAGCCCCGGACAGGGAGAGGGCTATGGCTACACCTTC. Translating gives CASSPGQGEGYGYTF. V is TRBV4-3 and J is TRBJ1-2; 8 bases are shared with TRBD1. After removal of 4 bases from V and 4 bases from J, the junction contained 8 bases not matched to a gene. The germline V gene has CDR1 LGHNA and CDR2 YSLEER. This CDR3 is 15 amino acids long.

The V and J genes are TRBV27 and TRBJ1-2; no clear D. CDR3 length equals 14 residues. CDR1 is MNHEY, CDR2 SMNVEV, per germline (reference sequence). V dropped 6 bases and J dropped 1 base, with 12 bases sitting between them. The CDR3 sequence: CASSLTGYNYGYTF. CDR3 DNA: TGTGCCAGCAGCTTAACGGGATATAACTATGGCTACACCTTC.

J is TRBJ1-5 and V is TRBV6-1, with TRBD1 matching 8 bases. This CDR3 spans 17 amino acids. V gave up 2 bases and J gave up 3 bases; unmatched junction bases: 9. Germline assignment: CDR1 MNHNS and CDR2 SASEGT. CDR3 sequence: CASSEFFGTGLNQPQHF. The CDR3 DNA sequence: TGTGCCAGCAGTGAATTTTTTGGGACAGGACTCAATCAGCCCCAGCATTTT.

There are a few counts of this clone. The J gene is TRBJ2-5, the V gene TRBV28; TRBD1 matches 8 bases. The CDR3 extends over 13 amino acids. V lost 6 bases and J lost 7; bases outside the gene matches: 7. CDR1 is MDHEN, CDR2 SYDVKM, per germline. Here the CDR3 reads CASRADRAGTQYF. For the CDR3, the DNA is TGTGCCAGCAGGGCGGACAGGGCTGGGACCCAGTACTTC.

The CDR3 DNA follows: TGTGCCAGCAGCTTAGCGCCAAGACGGGGTGAAAAACTGTTTTTT. Amino acid sequence: CASSLAPRRGEKLFF. The J gene is TRBJ1-4, the V gene TRBV7-8; D is unresolved. Trimming pared 0 bases from V and 7 bases from J, leaving 12 bases between. CDR3 length: 15 residues. The germline CDR1 and CDR2 sequences are SGHVS and FQNEAQ. Together with reference TRBV7-8 and TRBJ1-4, the CDR3 gives the full variable domain: GAGVSQSPRYKVAKRGQDVALRCDPISGHVSLFWYQQALGQGPEFLTYFQNEAQLDKSGLPSDRFFAERPEGSVSTLKIQRTQQEDSAVYLCASSLAPRRGEKLFFGSGTQLSVL.

This chain links TRBV6-1 with TRBJ1-5; possibly TRBD1 for D (6 bases). CDR3 length: 15 amino acids. The V gene's germline CDR1 is MNHNS and CDR2 SASEGT. V lost 4 bases to trimming and J lost 3 bases, with 13 bases between them. This chain's CDR3 is CASSASGGVNQPQHF. DNA of the CDR3: TGTGCCAGCAGTGCTTCGGGGGGCGTCAATCAGCCCCAGCATTTT.

This clone was recorded once. The chain uses TRBV7-6 and TRBJ2-7, with D possibly being TRBD2 (5 bases). CDR3 length: 13 residues. The germline V gene encodes CDR1 SGHVS and CDR2 FNYEAQ. Trimming left V 1 base short and J 5 bases short, with 9 bases between. CDR3 amino acids: CASSLGRRNEQYF. The CDR3 nucleotides read TGTGCCAGCAGCTTAGGGAGGCGGAACGAGCAGTACTTC. Drawing the rest from reference TRBV7-6 and TRBJ2-7, the complete variable domain is GAGVSQSPRYKVTKRGQDVALRCDPISGHVSLYWYRQALGQGPEFLTYFNYEAQQDKSGLPNDRFSAERPEGSISTLTIQRTEQRDSAMYRCASSLGRRNEQYFGPGTRLTVT.

The chain links TRBV19 to TRBJ1-2; 8 nucleotides line up with TRBD1. Germline assignment: CDR1 LNHDA and CDR2 SQIVND (reference sequence). Trimming took 3 bases from V and 8 from J; bases not matched to a gene: 11. CDR3 size: 15 residues. The CDR3 reads CASSIGQGNADGYTF. DNA for the CDR3: TGTGCCAGTAGTATTGGACAGGGAAACGCTGACGGCTACACCTTC.